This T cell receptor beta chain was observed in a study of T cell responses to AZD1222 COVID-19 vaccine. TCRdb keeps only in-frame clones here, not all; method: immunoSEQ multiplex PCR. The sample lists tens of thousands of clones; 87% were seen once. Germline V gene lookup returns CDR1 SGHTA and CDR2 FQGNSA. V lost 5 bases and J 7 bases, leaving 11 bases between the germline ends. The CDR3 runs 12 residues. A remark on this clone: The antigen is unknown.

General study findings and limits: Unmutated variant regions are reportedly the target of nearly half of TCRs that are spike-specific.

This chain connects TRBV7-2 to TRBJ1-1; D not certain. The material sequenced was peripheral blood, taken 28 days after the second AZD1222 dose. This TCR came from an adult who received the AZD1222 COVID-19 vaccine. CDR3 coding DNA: TGTGCCAGCAGCCCCTCGCAGTTTGAAGCTTTCTTT. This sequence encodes CASSPSQFEAFF.